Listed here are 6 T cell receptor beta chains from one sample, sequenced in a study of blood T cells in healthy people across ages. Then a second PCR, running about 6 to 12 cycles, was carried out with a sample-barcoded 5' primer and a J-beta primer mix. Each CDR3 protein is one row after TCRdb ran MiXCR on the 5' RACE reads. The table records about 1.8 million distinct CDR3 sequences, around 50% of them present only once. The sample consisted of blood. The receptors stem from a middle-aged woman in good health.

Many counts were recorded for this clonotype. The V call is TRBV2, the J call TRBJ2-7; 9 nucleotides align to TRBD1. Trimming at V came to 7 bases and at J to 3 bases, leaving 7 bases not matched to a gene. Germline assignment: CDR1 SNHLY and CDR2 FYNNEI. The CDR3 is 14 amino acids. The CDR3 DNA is TGTGCCAGCACTTTGACAGGGGGAGGCTACGAGCAGTACTTC. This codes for CASTLTGGGYEQYF.

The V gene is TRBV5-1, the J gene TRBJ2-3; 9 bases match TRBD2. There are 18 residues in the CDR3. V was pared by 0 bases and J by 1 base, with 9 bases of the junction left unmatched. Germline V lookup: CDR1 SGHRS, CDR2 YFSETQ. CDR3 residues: CASSLAFPSGTRTDTQYF. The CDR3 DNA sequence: TGCGCCAGCAGCTTGGCTTTCCCTAGCGGGACCCGCACAGATACGCAGTATTTT.

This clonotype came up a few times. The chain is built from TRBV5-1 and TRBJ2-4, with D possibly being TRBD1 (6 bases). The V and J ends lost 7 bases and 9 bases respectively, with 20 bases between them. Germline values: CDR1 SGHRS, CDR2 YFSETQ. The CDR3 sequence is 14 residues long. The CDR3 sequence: CASRAGVESGIQYF. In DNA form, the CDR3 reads TGCGCCAGCCGGGCAGGGGTTGAGTCGGGCATTCAGTACTTC.

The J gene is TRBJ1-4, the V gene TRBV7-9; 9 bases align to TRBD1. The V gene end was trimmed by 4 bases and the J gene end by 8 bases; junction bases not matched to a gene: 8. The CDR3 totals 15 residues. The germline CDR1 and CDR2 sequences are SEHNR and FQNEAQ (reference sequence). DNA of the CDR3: TGTGCCAGCAGCTCAGGGACAGGGTGGAAGGAAAAACTGTTTTTT. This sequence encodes CASSSGTGWKEKLFF.

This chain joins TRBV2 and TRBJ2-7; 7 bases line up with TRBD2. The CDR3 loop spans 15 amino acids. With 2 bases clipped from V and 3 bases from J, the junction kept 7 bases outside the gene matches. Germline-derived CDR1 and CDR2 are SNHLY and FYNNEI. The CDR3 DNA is TGTGCCAGCAGTGAATCCTGGGGAGGGAGCTACGAGCAGTACTTC. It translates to CASSESWGGSYEQYF.

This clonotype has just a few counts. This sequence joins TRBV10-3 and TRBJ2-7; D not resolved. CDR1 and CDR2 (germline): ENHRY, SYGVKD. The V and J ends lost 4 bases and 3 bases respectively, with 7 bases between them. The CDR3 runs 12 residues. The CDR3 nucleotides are TGTGCCATCAGTGCCAAATTCTACGAGCAGTACTTC. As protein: CAISAKFYEQYF.